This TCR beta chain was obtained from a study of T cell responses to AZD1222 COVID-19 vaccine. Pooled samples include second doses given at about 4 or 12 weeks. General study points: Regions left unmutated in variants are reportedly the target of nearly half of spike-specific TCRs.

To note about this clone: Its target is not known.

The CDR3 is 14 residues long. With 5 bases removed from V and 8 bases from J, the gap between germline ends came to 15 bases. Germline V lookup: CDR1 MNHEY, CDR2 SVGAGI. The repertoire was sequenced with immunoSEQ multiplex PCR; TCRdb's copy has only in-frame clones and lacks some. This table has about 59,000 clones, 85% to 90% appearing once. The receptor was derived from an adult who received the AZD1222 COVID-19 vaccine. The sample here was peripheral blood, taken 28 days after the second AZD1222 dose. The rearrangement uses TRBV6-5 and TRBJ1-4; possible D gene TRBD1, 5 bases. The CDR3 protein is CASSKSGGEEKLFF. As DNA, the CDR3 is TGTGCCAGCAGTAAATCGGGGGGGGAAGAAAAACTGTTTTTT.